This entry lists 25 T cell receptor beta chains sequenced from one sample in a study of blood T cell repertoires in COVID-19 (dated by TCRdb to 2018 to 2020). Library prep was done by the immunoSEQ multiplex PCR assay. TCRdb's version of the immuneACCESS table is confined to in-frame rearrangements and falls short of the full clone set. An unresolved V gene accounts for under half of the shortfall where checked; the remainder is of unknown origin. The sample includes hundreds of thousands of clones, with about nine tenths observed a single time. The top ten clonotypes cover more than 1.4% of the sample. The sequenced sample was peripheral blood. These receptors all come from a woman aged 30 to 39 with active or convalescent COVID-19.

This chain links TRBV5-4 with TRBJ2-2, with 15 nucleotides matching TRBD2. This CDR3 region has 18 residues. Germline-derived CDR1 and CDR2 are SGHNT and YYREEE (reference sequence). V lost 2 bases and J lost 0; bases outside the gene matches: 2. Here the CDR3 DNA reads TGTGCCAGCAGCTTAGGGACTAGCGGGGGGCCGAACACCGGGGAGCTGTTTTTT. Protein: CASSLGTSGGPNTGELFF.

This chain links TRBV19 with TRBJ2-1; 11 bases are a match to TRBD1. Per the germline V gene, CDR1 is LNHDA and CDR2 is SQIVND (reference sequence). V gave up 6 bases and J gave up 0 bases; unmatched junction bases: 16. This CDR3 region has 20 residues. CDR3 in amino acids: CASRNRRGIGTGGSYNEQFF. In nucleotides, the CDR3 is TGTGCCAGTAGAAATAGGAGGGGCATAGGGACAGGGGGCTCCTACAATGAGCAGTTCTTC.

The V and J genes are TRBV6-4 and TRBJ2-2; 8 bases are shared with TRBD1. Trimming cost V 10 bases and J 5 bases; bases outside gene matches: 9. This CDR3 has 14 amino acids. The germline CDR1 and CDR2 sequences are MRHNA and SNTAGT. The CDR3 spells CATPGQGATGELFF. CDR3 DNA sequence: TGTGCCACCCCCGGGCAGGGGGCGACCGGGGAGCTGTTTTTT.

This clone was recorded only once. This rearrangement joins TRBV11-3 to TRBJ1-6; D not resolved. Germline CDR1 and CDR2: SGHNT and YENEEA. This CDR3 is 13 amino acids long. V was cut by 3 bases and J by 7 bases, with 7 bases left in between. The CDR3 DNA sequence: TGTGCCAGCAGCTTCACAAACAATTCACCCCTCCACTTT. Amino acids: CASSFTNNSPLHF.

The chain uses TRBV19 and TRBJ2-1; tentative D call: TRBD1 (6 bases). Germline V gene data show CDR1 as LNHDA and CDR2 as SQIVND (reference sequence). V dropped 3 bases and J dropped 8 bases, with 17 bases sitting between them. The CDR3 consists of 15 residues. CDR3 residues: CASSIWSFSGDEQFF. The CDR3 nucleotides read TGTGCCAGTAGTATTTGGTCTTTCTCAGGGGATGAGCAGTTCTTC.

The J gene is TRBJ1-1, the V gene TRBV19, with 9 nucleotides matching TRBD1. Germline V gene sequence: CDR1 LNHDA, CDR2 SQIVND (reference sequence). The CDR3 consists of 14 residues. The ends lost 4 bases at V and 5 bases at J; junction bases unmatched: 5. This chain's CDR3 is CASSTQGARTEAFF. The DNA of the CDR3 is TGTGCCAGTAGTACACAGGGGGCGCGGACTGAAGCTTTCTTT. Drawing the rest from reference TRBV19 and TRBJ1-1, the complete variable domain is DGGITQSPKYLFRKEGQNVTLSCEQNLNHDAMYWYRQDPGQGLRLIYYSQIVNDFQKGDIAEGYSVSREKKESFPLTVTSAQKNPTAFYLCASSTQGARTEAFFGQGTRLTVV.

J is TRBJ1-6 and V is TRBV27; D is possibly TRBD1 (6 bases). Germline lookup yields CDR1 MNHEY and CDR2 SMNVEV (reference sequence). CDR3 length equals 14 residues. V was pared by 2 bases and J by 7 bases, with 9 bases between. The CDR3 loop is CASSLLQGNSPLHF. In DNA form, the CDR3 reads TGTGCCAGCAGTTTACTACAGGGAAATTCACCCCTCCACTTT.

V usage is TRBV2 and J usage is TRBJ1-4; 9 bases fit TRBD1. The CDR3 spans 12 residues. Germline lookup yields CDR1 SNHLY and CDR2 FYNNEI. Unmatched junction bases numbered 5, after V lost 10 bases and J lost 8 bases. Here the CDR3 reads CATGQGWEKLFF. The CDR3 nucleotides read TGTGCCACCGGACAGGGGTGGGAAAAACTGTTTTTT.

The table lists this clone with a few counts. The identical CDR3 is also encoded by other nucleotide sequences in the sample. The chain links TRBV6-1 to TRBJ1-4, with D tentatively TRBD1 (5 bases). V was shortened by 1 base and J by 5 bases, with 8 bases between the two germline ends. Germline V CDR1 and CDR2: MNHNS, SASEGT. This CDR3 comprises 14 residues. CDR3 region: CASSEGQGNEKLFF. In nucleotides, the CDR3 is TGTGCCAGCAGTGAAGGTCAGGGCAATGAAAAACTGTTTTTT.

The J gene is TRBJ1-2, the V gene TRBV7-8, with TRBD1 as a possible D gene (5 bases). Germline-derived CDR1 and CDR2 are SGHVS and FQNEAQ. The ends were cut back, 5 bases at V and 7 bases at J, with 20 bases in the middle. This CDR3 has 15 amino acids. The CDR3 nucleotides read TGTGCCAGCAGCGTAAGATCTCAGGGATCGGGTGGCTACACCTTC. Its protein is CASSVRSQGSGGYTF.

The DNA of the CDR3 is TGTGCCAGCAGCCAGGCCGAACCGGGGACAGCTCATGGCTACACCTTC. It specifies CASSQAEPGTAHGYTF. The genes are TRBV3-1 (or the pseudogene TRBV3-2) and TRBJ1-2, with 7 bases fitting TRBD1. The V gene's germline CDR1 is LGHDT and CDR2 YNNKEL (reference sequence). Trimming took 3 bases from V and 6 from J; bases not matched to a gene: 13. The CDR3 totals 16 residues.

This chain uses TRBV3-1 (or the pseudogene TRBV3-2) with TRBJ1-1; D possibly corresponds to TRBD1 (5 bases). CDR3 length: 13 residues. V gave up 3 bases and J gave up 3 bases, with 8 bases separating them. Germline CDR1 is LGHDT and CDR2 is YNNKEL (reference sequence). The CDR3 region is CASSQLGDTEAFF. As DNA, the CDR3 is TGTGCCAGCAGCCAGTTAGGGGACACTGAAGCTTTCTTT.

V gene TRBV28 combines with J gene TRBJ1-5, with D unclear. This CDR3 contains 16 residues. V lost 4 bases and J 0 bases, leaving 13 bases between the germline ends. Germline values: CDR1 MDHEN, CDR2 SYDVKM. This CDR3 is CASSSVLERSNQPQHF. CDR3 DNA: TGTGCCAGCAGTTCAGTTCTCGAGCGTAGCAATCAGCCCCAGCATTTT.

The chain employs TRBV7-9 and TRBJ1-1; maybe TRBD1 (6 bases). Trimming took 5 bases from V and 8 from J, leaving 18 bases between them. This CDR3 spans 14 amino acids. Germline CDR1 is SEHNR and CDR2 is FQNEAQ (reference sequence). CDR3 protein: CASSHLGDTGEAFF. CDR3 in DNA: TGTGCCAGCAGCCATCTGGGGGACACCGGGGAAGCTTTCTTT.

This rearrangement joins TRBV19 to TRBJ1-1; tentatively, D is TRBD1 (5 bases). Germline assignment: CDR1 LNHDA and CDR2 SQIVND (reference sequence). The CDR3 has 14 residues. V dropped 7 bases and J dropped 1 base, with 13 bases sitting between them. CDR3 in amino acids: CASTSTVPNTEAFF. CDR3 sequence (DNA): TGTGCCAGTACCTCGACAGTCCCGAACACTGAAGCTTTCTTT. Full variable domain (rest looked up from reference TRBV19 and TRBJ1-1): DGGITQSPKYLFRKEGQNVTLSCEQNLNHDAMYWYRQDPGQGLRLIYYSQIVNDFQKGDIAEGYSVSREKKESFPLTVTSAQKNPTAFYLCASTSTVPNTEAFFGQGTRLTVV.

The chain recombines TRBV5-4 with TRBJ1-3, with D possibly being TRBD1 (5 bases). Looked up from germline, CDR1 is SGHNT and CDR2 is YYREEE (reference sequence). The CDR3 totals 16 residues. Trimming stripped 0 bases from V and 0 bases from J, with 10 bases between. CDR3 coding DNA: TGTGCCAGCAGCTTGGACGCAGGACACTCTGGAAACACCATATATTTT. Protein sequence: CASSLDAGHSGNTIYF.

The V gene is TRBV11-2, the J gene TRBJ1-2, with D perhaps TRBD1 (6 bases). The CDR3 runs to 12 residues. The germline V gene has CDR1 SGHAT and CDR2 FQNNGV. V lost 6 bases and J 6 bases, leaving 11 bases between the germline ends. This chain's CDR3 is CASRDSFDGYTF. The CDR3 DNA reads TGTGCCAGCAGGGACAGTTTTGATGGCTACACCTTC.

The CDR3 DNA reads as TGTGCCATCAGCGGGACAGGGGGCATCGATGAGGATACGCAGTATTTT. This codes for CAISGTGGIDEDTQYF. The chain is built from TRBV10-3 and TRBJ2-3; 12 nucleotides match TRBD1. With V trimmed by 6 bases and J by 6 bases, 10 bases remained unmatched. The CDR3 totals 16 residues. Germline V gives CDR1 ENHRY, CDR2 SYGVKD.

The CDR3 sequence is CASSLAGISNNSPLHF. The DNA for the CDR3 is TGCGCCAGCAGCTTGGCTGGCATTTCCAATAATTCACCCCTCCACTTT. The V and J genes are TRBV5-1 and TRBJ1-6, with D unresolved. The CDR3 is 16 amino acids. V was clipped by 0 bases and J by 5 bases, with 12 bases between them. Germline CDR1 and CDR2: SGHRS and YFSETQ.

This clone has a handful of counts. The V call is TRBV7-6, the J call TRBJ1-3; 7 bases align to TRBD1. Germline V gene lookup returns CDR1 SGHVS and CDR2 FNYEAQ. This CDR3 region has 15 residues. With 5 bases clipped from V and 3 bases from J, the junction kept 7 bases outside the gene matches. The CDR3 sequence: CASSQQGTVGNTIYF. For the CDR3, the DNA is TGTGCCAGCAGCCAGCAGGGGACAGTTGGAAACACCATATATTTT.

The CDR3, as DNA: TGTGCCAGCAGCTTGTGGACTAGCGGGGGCCTCCCTATTCGATACGAGCAGTACTTC. Protein sequence: CASSLWTSGGLPIRYEQYF. The genes are TRBV5-6 and TRBJ2-7; TRBD2 matches at 13 bases. The CDR3 spans 19 residues. Looked up from germline, CDR1 is SGHDT and CDR2 is YYEEEE. The V gene end was trimmed by 1 base and the J gene end by 4 bases; junction bases not matched to a gene: 14.

This rearrangement joins TRBV5-5 to TRBJ2-5; weak D call: TRBD2 (6 bases). Germline V gene data show CDR1 as SGHKS and CDR2 as YYEKEE (reference sequence). V lost 2 bases and J 5 bases, leaving 13 bases between the germline ends. The CDR3 consists of 14 residues. The CDR3 sequence: CASSLRLVWETQYF. CDR3 sequence (DNA): TGTGCCAGCAGCTTAAGACTAGTCTGGGAGACCCAGTACTTC.

The J gene is TRBJ1-2, the V gene TRBV6-6; 7 nucleotides line up with TRBD1. V dropped 6 bases and J dropped 4; count of bases not matched to a gene: 8. The CDR3 contains 14 residues. Germline lookup yields CDR1 MNHNY and CDR2 SVGAGI (reference sequence). The CDR3 protein is CASRGPRQGYGYTF. CDR3 in DNA: TGTGCCAGCAGGGGACCTCGACAGGGCTATGGCTACACCTTC.

This chain uses TRBV2 with TRBJ2-2; 9 nucleotides agree with TRBD1. Germline values: CDR1 SNHLY, CDR2 FYNNEI. The CDR3 length is 14 residues. Trimming took 8 bases from V and 5 from J; bases not matched to a gene: 6. The DNA for the CDR3 is TGTGCCAGCTATCCGGGACAGGGAACCGGGGAGCTGTTTTTT. Protein product: CASYPGQGTGELFF.

V is TRBV12-3 or TRBV12-4 and J is TRBJ2-7; the D is unclear. This CDR3 comprises 12 residues. V was cut by 3 bases and J by 7 bases, with 10 bases left in between. The CDR3 spells CASSFRGSEQYF. The DNA of the CDR3 is TGTGCCAGCAGTTTTCGAGGATCTGAGCAGTACTTC.